This is a list of T cell receptor beta chains from one sample in a study of patients and donors after allogeneic stem cell transplantation. TCRdb analysed the RT-PCR reads with MiXCR anew, one entry per CDR3 protein. The sample shows about a million distinct CDR3 sequences, approximately 18% of them seen only once. Source material: blood, either unsorted or a sorted T cell fraction (not recorded which). These receptors were taken from a human donor who was either an allogeneic HSCT recipient or a stem cell or donor lymphocyte infusion donor (not recorded which). It is not recorded whose cells these are; they may come from a transplant donor. Each CDR3 is given with its conserved first and last residue.

cdr3_aa j_call v_call
CAISLRDSYEQYF TRBJ2-7 TRBV10-3
CASATVGALYNEQFF TRBJ2-1 TRBV10-3
CASSLGIDREQYF TRBJ2-7 TRBV5-1
CSVEDDGGPRGEAFF TRBJ1-1 TRBV29-1
CASSLGREGTEAFF TRBJ1-1 TRBV12-3/TRBV12-4
CASSLVVGGGSRTEAFF TRBJ1-1 TRBV7-2
CASSTGTLQSEKLFF TRBJ1-4 TRBV6-1
CSARRGVNQPQHF TRBJ1-5 TRBV20-1
CASSLTGTSVDEQYF TRBJ2-7 TRBV28
CASSVLGTGKDTQYF TRBJ2-3 TRBV19
CASSYCYREPYEQYF TRBJ2-7 TRBV6-2/TRBV6-3
CSARTGLSSEAFF TRBJ1-1 TRBV29-1
CASSQFGEGARTGELFF TRBJ2-2 TRBV4-1
CASSQARNNSPLHF TRBJ1-6 TRBV3-1
CASRARADYNEQFF TRBJ2-1 TRBV3-1
CASSLGLSGTGGYTF TRBJ1-2 TRBV13
CASSQGYERVNTGELFF TRBJ2-2 TRBV14
CASSLGNRDGSEQFF TRBJ2-1 TRBV5-5
CASREPAGSYNEQFF TRBJ2-1 TRBV19
CASRTSPGQGKEETQYF TRBJ2-5 TRBV21-1
CASSYSDTPQADTQYF TRBJ2-3 TRBV6-5
CASSPIRTDLYNEQFF TRBJ2-1 TRBV5-1
CASSPRADGPYGYTF TRBJ1-2 TRBV13
CAINNWDLGEQYF TRBJ2-7 TRBV10-3
CSAPGPPKNTEAFF TRBJ1-1 TRBV20-1
CASSVGVLAKNIQYF TRBJ2-4 TRBV9
CASSGVSYEQYF TRBJ2-7 TRBV11-2
CASRPTTHQGSGYTF TRBJ1-2 TRBV5-1